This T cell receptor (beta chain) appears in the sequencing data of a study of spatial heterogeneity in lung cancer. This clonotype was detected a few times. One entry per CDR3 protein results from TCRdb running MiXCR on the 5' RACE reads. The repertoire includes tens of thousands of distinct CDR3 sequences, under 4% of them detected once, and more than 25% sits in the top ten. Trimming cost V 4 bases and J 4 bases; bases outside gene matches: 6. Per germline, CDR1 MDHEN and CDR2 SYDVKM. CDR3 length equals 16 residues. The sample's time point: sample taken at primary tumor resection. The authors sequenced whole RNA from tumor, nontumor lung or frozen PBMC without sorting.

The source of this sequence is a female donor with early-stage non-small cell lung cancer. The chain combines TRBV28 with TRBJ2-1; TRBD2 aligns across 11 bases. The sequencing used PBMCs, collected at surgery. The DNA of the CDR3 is TGTGCCAGCAGTTCCCTAGCGGGAGGTATTTACAATGAGCAGTTCTTC. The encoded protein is CASSSLAGGIYNEQFF.